The subject of this entry is one T cell receptor beta chain. V dropped 5 bases and J dropped 1 base, with 8 bases sitting between them. The length of the CDR3 is 13 residues. This record comes from a study of T cell responses to AZD1222 COVID-19 vaccine. Method: immunoSEQ multiplex PCR; TCRdb's copy keeps in-frame clones and lacks some. The table has 150,000 or so clones, about 93% seen once; the top ten hold approximately 9%. The J gene is TRBJ1-1, the V gene TRBV12-3 or TRBV12-4; D is unresolved. This clonotype originated in an adult in good health. Sequenced here: peripheral blood, sampled on day 0 of AZD1222 vaccination. The CDR3 nucleotides are TGTGCCAGCAGTGCCATGAGGAACACTGAAGCTTTCTTT. This translates into CASSAMRNTEAFF.